One and the same sample provided the 25 T cell receptor beta chains below, sequenced in a study of immune evolution from preneoplasia to lung adenocarcinoma (dated by TCRdb to the early 2020s). Libraries were prepared through the immunoSEQ multiplex PCR assay. Imported from immuneACCESS, the table was reduced by TCRdb to in-frame sequences with V and J called. These copies leave out some clones; in studies compared against another copy, an unresolved V gene accounts for under half, and the cause of the remainder is not known. The sample table records tens of thousands of clones; approximately 80% of these occur just once. Around 5% of the sample lies in the top ten. The sequenced sample was FFPE invasive lung adenocarcinoma tissue. The sample's cell subset or site label, in plain terms: frankly invasive lung adenocarcinoma (ADC). These receptors were obtained from a person in their sixties with lung adenocarcinoma.

The CDR3 protein is CASSVSGPMLEKLFF. CDR3 bases: TGTGCCAGCAGCGTTTCCGGGCCCATGCTTGAAAAACTGTTTTTT. V and J are TRBV5-5 and TRBJ1-4; D remains ambiguous. V dropped 4 bases and J dropped 7 bases, with 17 bases sitting between them. This CDR3 has 15 amino acids. CDR1 is SGHKS and CDR2 is YYEKEE in the germline V gene (reference sequence).

The V call is TRBV29-1, the J call TRBJ1-1; tentatively, D is TRBD1 (5 bases). The CDR3 is 12 residues long. Germline V lookup: CDR1 SQVTM, CDR2 ANQGSEA. V was clipped by 4 bases and J by 5 bases, with 11 bases between them. For the CDR3, the DNA is TGCAGCGTTGCAAGGGGCTCGACTGAAGCTTTCTTT. It is translated as CSVARGSTEAFF.

The chain joins TRBV4-1 to TRBJ2-7; no definite D call. Germline V gene sequence: CDR1 MGHRA, CDR2 YSYEKL. The V gene lost 0 bases and the J gene lost 7 bases, with 13 bases spanning the gap. The CDR3 has 14 residues. The CDR3 here is CASSQELTLGEQYF. The CDR3 DNA follows: TGCGCCAGCAGCCAAGAGCTCACTCTTGGGGAGCAGTACTTC.

This chain links TRBV19 with TRBJ2-1, with TRBD2 matching over 8 bases. There are 14 residues in the CDR3. V dropped 3 bases and J dropped 8; count of bases not matched to a gene: 6. Germline CDR1 LNHDA, CDR2 SQIVND (reference sequence). CDR3 nucleotides: TGTGCCAGTAGTATCCAGCGGGGGCCACATGAGCAGTTCTTC. This codes for CASSIQRGPHEQFF.

This clone was recorded once. The V gene is TRBV11-3, the J gene TRBJ2-1; 15 bases agree with TRBD2. CDR3 size: 17 residues. Germline V gene lookup returns CDR1 SGHNT and CDR2 YENEEA. V was clipped by 5 bases and J by 7 bases; unmatched bases: 9. The CDR3 region is CASSPGTSGRKRNEQFF. CDR3 nucleotides: TGTGCCAGCAGCCCCGGGACTAGCGGGAGGAAAAGGAATGAGCAGTTCTTC.

This clone has more than one count but fewer than ten. V gene TRBV5-1 combines with J gene TRBJ1-4; no reliable D call. This CDR3 is built from 14 residues. The germline V gene encodes CDR1 SGHRS and CDR2 YFSETQ. V gave up 5 bases and J gave up 5 bases, with 13 bases separating them. The CDR3 DNA reads TGCGCCAGCAGTCTTGACCCTCAAAATGAAAAACTGTTTTTT. This sequence encodes CASSLDPQNEKLFF.

A few counts support this clone. The chain uses TRBV14 and TRBJ2-1, with D possibly TRBD1 on 6 matching bases. Germline V gene data show CDR1 as SGHDN and CDR2 as FVKESK. The CDR3 consists of 13 residues. V was shortened by 1 base and J by 12 bases, with 13 bases between the two germline ends. The CDR3 protein is CASSQVWGQAQFF. The CDR3 DNA reads as TGTGCCAGCAGCCAAGTTTGGGGGCAGGCGCAGTTCTTC. Full variable domain (outside the CDR3, taken from reference TRBV14 and TRBJ2-1): EAGVTQFPSHSVIEKGQTVTLRCDPISGHDNLYWYRRVMGKEIKFLLHFVKESKQDESGMPNNRFLAERTGGTYSTLKVQPAELEDSGVYFCASSQVWGQAQFFGPGTRLTVL.

This chain joins TRBV5-1 and TRBJ2-1, with D possibly being TRBD2 (6 bases). The V gene lost 4 bases and the J gene lost 5 bases, with 16 bases spanning the gap. The CDR3 contains 15 residues. CDR1 and CDR2 from the germline V gene are SGHRS and YFSETQ. DNA of the CDR3: TGCGCCAGCAGCCAAGCCGGGAGCCTCCACAATGAGCAGTTCTTC. It yields the protein CASSQAGSLHNEQFF.

The chain couples TRBV28 to TRBJ2-6, with 12 bases that match TRBD1. The CDR3 covers 17 residues. Germline CDR1 and CDR2: MDHEN and SYDVKM. J gave up 3 bases and V 6 bases, and 6 bases lay outside the gene matches. CDR3: CASRPGTGGIGANVLTF. In DNA, the CDR3 is TGTGCCAGCAGACCCGGGACAGGGGGCATTGGGGCCAACGTCCTGACTTTC.

V is TRBV7-8 and J is TRBJ2-1; no firm D call. The CDR3 totals 17 residues. The germline gives CDR1 SGHVS, CDR2 FQNEAQ. V lost 1 base and J lost 0, with 13 bases in between. This CDR3 reads CASSLVALGSSYNEQFF. Here the CDR3 DNA reads TGTGCCAGCAGCTTAGTCGCCCTGGGTAGCTCCTACAATGAGCAGTTCTTC. The variable domain in full, completed from reference TRBV7-8 and TRBJ2-1, reads GAGVSQSPRYKVAKRGQDVALRCDPISGHVSLFWYQQALGQGPEFLTYFQNEAQLDKSGLPSDRFFAERPEGSVSTLKIQRTQQEDSAVYLCASSLVALGSSYNEQFFGPGTRLTVL.

The V call is TRBV6-1, the J call TRBJ2-1; D is unresolved. This CDR3 is 16 amino acids long. The germline CDR1 and CDR2 sequences are MNHNS and SASEGT. V was cut by 4 bases and J by 0 bases, with 13 bases left in between. Here the CDR3 DNA reads TGTGCCAGCAGTGCACATTACTTGCCCTCCTACAATGAGCAGTTCTTC. Its protein is CASSAHYLPSYNEQFF.

The genes are TRBV19 and TRBJ2-1, with a tentative D call TRBD2 (6 bases). CDR3 length: 15 residues. Germline V gives CDR1 LNHDA, CDR2 SQIVND (reference sequence). With 7 bases removed from V and 7 bases from J, the gap between germline ends came to 20 bases. The CDR3 DNA reads as TGTGCCAGTACTAATGAGCGACGGGAGTTAAATGAGCAGTTCTTC. This sequence encodes CASTNERRELNEQFF. Full variable domain (outside the CDR3, taken from reference TRBV19 and TRBJ2-1): DGGITQSPKYLFRKEGQNVTLSCEQNLNHDAMYWYRQDPGQGLRLIYYSQIVNDFQKGDIAEGYSVSREKKESFPLTVTSAQKNPTAFYLCASTNERRELNEQFFGPGTRLTVL.

The rearrangement joins TRBV9 to TRBJ2-3, with TRBD2 identical over 10 bases. Germline CDR1 SGDLS, CDR2 YYNGEE. Germline trimming cut 4 bases from V and 2 bases from J; bases unmatched to any gene: 7. CDR3 length equals 16 residues. The CDR3 is CASSRTSGGFTDTQYF. The CDR3 coding sequence is TGTGCCAGCAGCCGGACTAGCGGAGGTTTCACAGATACGCAGTATTTT.

J is TRBJ1-3 and V is TRBV19; D unclear. Germline V lookup: CDR1 LNHDA, CDR2 SQIVND (reference sequence). The CDR3 spans 13 residues. Trimming pared 2 bases from V and 4 bases from J, leaving 6 bases between. The CDR3 reads CASSIRTGNTIYF. In nucleotides, the CDR3 is TGTGCCAGTAGTATACGGACCGGAAACACCATATATTTT.

V usage is TRBV6-1 and J usage is TRBJ2-7, with D possibly matching TRBD1 (6 bases). V was shortened by 7 bases and J by 1 base, with 17 bases between the two germline ends. The CDR3 contains 15 residues. Germline CDR1 and CDR2: MNHNS and SASEGT. DNA for the CDR3: TGTGCCAGCATCCAAGCGATGGACAGTTCCTACGAGCAGTACTTC. Residues: CASIQAMDSSYEQYF.

This chain uses TRBV30 with TRBJ2-1, with D perhaps matching TRBD2 (5 bases). Looked up from germline, CDR1 is GTSNPN and CDR2 is SVGIG (reference sequence). Trimming removed 2 bases at V and 15 bases at J, with 14 bases between. This CDR3 spans 11 amino acids. This CDR3 reads CAWSRVRALFF. CDR3 sequence (DNA): TGTGCCTGGAGTAGGGTGCGGGCCCTGTTCTTC. Full variable domain (missing parts from reference TRBV30 and TRBJ2-1): SQTIHQWPATLVQPVGSPLSLECTVEGTSNPNLYWYRQAAGRGLQLLFYSVGIGQISSEVPQNLSASRPQDRQFILSSKKLLLSDSGFYLCAWSRVRALFFGPGTRLTVL.

This clone was found once. The V call is TRBV2, the J call TRBJ2-7; the D is unclear. With 6 bases removed from V and 5 bases from J, the gap between germline ends came to 23 bases. Germline V lookup: CDR1 SNHLY, CDR2 FYNNEI. The CDR3 is made up of 16 amino acids. This chain's CDR3 is CASSYMPRPNGHEQYF. The CDR3 region has the DNA TGTGCCAGCAGCTACATGCCCCGACCTAACGGGCACGAGCAGTACTTC.

This clone was detected a few times. V and J are TRBV11-2 and TRBJ2-5; 7 nucleotides agree with TRBD1. CDR3 length equals 14 residues. With V trimmed by 2 bases and J by 1 base, 1 base remained unmatched. Germline values: CDR1 SGHAT, CDR2 FQNNGV. The CDR3 reads CASSLRDSQETQYF. The CDR3 DNA is TGTGCCAGCAGCTTAAGGGACAGCCAAGAGACCCAGTACTTC. Variable domain in full (rest from reference TRBV11-2 and TRBJ2-5): EAGVAQSPRYKIIEKRQSVAFWCNPISGHATLYWYQQILGQGPKLLIQFQNNGVVDDSQLPKDRFSAERLKGVDSTLKIQPAKLEDSAVYLCASSLRDSQETQYFGPGTRLLVL.

The genes are TRBV18 and TRBJ1-3; 7 bases are a match to TRBD1. Per the germline V gene, CDR1 is KGHSH and CDR2 is LQKENI. The CDR3 covers 17 residues. V was clipped by 0 bases and J by 0 bases; unmatched bases: 5. The CDR3 spells CASSPPGQSGSGNTIYF. CDR3 bases: TGTGCCAGCTCACCACCGGGACAGAGTGGCTCTGGAAACACCATATATTTT.

This clone showed up just once. The chain carries TRBV30 and TRBJ1-4; D is unclear. Germline CDR1 GTSNPN, CDR2 SVGIG (reference sequence). Between the trimmed V and J ends, which lost 5 bases and 4 bases, there was a span of 11 bases. CDR3 size: 13 residues. In nucleotides, the CDR3 is TGTGCCTGGGGTACGGACGGTAATGAAAAACTGTTTTTT. Its protein is CAWGTDGNEKLFF. Full variable domain (rest looked up from reference TRBV30 and TRBJ1-4): SQTIHQWPATLVQPVGSPLSLECTVEGTSNPNLYWYRQAAGRGLQLLFYSVGIGQISSEVPQNLSASRPQDRQFILSSKKLLLSDSGFYLCAWGTDGNEKLFFGSGTQLSVL.

This clone came up once. The rearrangement joins TRBV6-1 to TRBJ2-2; D is undetermined. Germline CDR1 is MNHNS and CDR2 is SASEGT. The V and J ends lost 4 bases and 5 bases respectively, with 11 bases between them. This CDR3 is 14 amino acids long. The CDR3 region has the DNA TGTGCCAGCAGTGCCGAAAGGGCTACCGGGGAGCTGTTTTTT. This sequence encodes CASSAERATGELFF.

The CDR3 region has the DNA TGTGCCAGCAGCCCCGGACTAGTCTTAGGCGAGCAGTTCTTC. It specifies CASSPGLVLGEQFF. J is TRBJ2-1 and V is TRBV7-3; 7 bases line up with TRBD2. Germline V gene sequence: CDR1 SGHTA, CDR2 FQGTGA. V lost 5 bases and J lost 10; bases outside the gene matches: 11. This CDR3 contains 14 residues.

The chain joins TRBV29-1 to TRBJ2-6; D gene uncertain. V was shortened by 4 bases and J by 1 base, with 2 bases between the two germline ends. The CDR3 is 12 amino acids. Germline assignment: CDR1 SQVTM and CDR2 ANQGSEA. The CDR3 nucleotides read TGCAGCGTTGTGTCTGGGGCCAACGTCCTGACTTTC. Translating gives CSVVSGANVLTF.

This chain links TRBV19 with TRBJ2-1, with 7 positions matching TRBD2. The junction had 12 bases not matched to a gene; V was cut back by 8 bases and J by 11 bases. Germline CDR1 is LNHDA and CDR2 is SQIVND (reference sequence). The CDR3 contains 13 residues. CDR3 in amino acids: CASGPRGVRKQFF. CDR3 nucleotide sequence: TGTGCCAGTGGCCCCCGGGGGGTTCGAAAGCAGTTCTTC. The entire variable domain, with the rest obtained from reference TRBV19 and TRBJ2-1, is as follows: DGGITQSPKYLFRKEGQNVTLSCEQNLNHDAMYWYRQDPGQGLRLIYYSQIVNDFQKGDIAEGYSVSREKKESFPLTVTSAQKNPTAFYLCASGPRGVRKQFFGPGTRLTVL.

The genes are TRBV27 and TRBJ2-5; D call uncertain. The CDR3 has 14 residues. Trimming shortened V by 3 bases and J by 1 base, and 9 bases separated the two germline ends. Looked up from germline, CDR1 is MNHEY and CDR2 is SMNVEV (reference sequence). The chain's CDR3 is CASSFRASQETQYF. The CDR3 nucleotides read TGTGCCAGCAGTTTTAGGGCCAGCCAAGAGACCCAGTACTTC.